Reported below is one T cell receptor (beta chain). Individuals having autoimmune disease history or systemic immunosuppression were not enrolled. The source of the sample is a study of OX40 agonist ivuxolimab in advanced cancers. Study details: Patients received intravenous ivuxolimab every 2 weeks at 0.01 to 10 mg/kg.

Per germline, CDR1 LNHDA and CDR2 SQIVND (reference sequence). Trimming pared 7 bases from V and 4 bases from J, leaving 16 bases between. This CDR3 is 14 amino acids long. Method: immunoSEQ multiplex PCR; TCRdb's copy keeps in-frame clones and lacks some. The table has about 79,000 clones, 81% seen once; the top ten hold about 4.6%. Sequences were derived from CD4+ or CD8+ T cells sorted from blood, sampled in a trial of the OX40 agonist ivuxolimab. The J gene is TRBJ1-1, the V gene TRBV19; D remains ambiguous. The TCR sequence derives from an adult with an advanced solid tumor such as melanoma, head and neck, liver or kidney cancer. CDR3 residues: CASIGNLPITEAFF. As DNA, the CDR3 is TGTGCCAGTATCGGTAATCTCCCGATCACTGAAGCTTTCTTT.